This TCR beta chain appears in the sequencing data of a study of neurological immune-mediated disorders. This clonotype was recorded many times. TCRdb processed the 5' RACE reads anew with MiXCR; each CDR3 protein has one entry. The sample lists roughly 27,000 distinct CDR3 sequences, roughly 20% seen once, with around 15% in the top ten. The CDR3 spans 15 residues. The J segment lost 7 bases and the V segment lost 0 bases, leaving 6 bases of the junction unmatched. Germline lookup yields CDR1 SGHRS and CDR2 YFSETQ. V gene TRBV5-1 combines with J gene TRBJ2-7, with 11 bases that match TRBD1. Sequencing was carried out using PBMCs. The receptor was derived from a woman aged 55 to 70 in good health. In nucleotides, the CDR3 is TGCGCCAGCAGCTTGGTTGGGACAGGGGGACTGGAGCAGTACTTC. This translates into CASSLVGTGGLEQYF.